A selection of T cell receptor beta chains follows, all from one sample in a study of blood T cells in healthy people across ages. TCRdb recomputed calls from the 5' RACE reads with MiXCR, one row per CDR3 protein. The data contain hundreds of thousands of distinct CDR3 sequences, 55% to 70% of them singletons. Sequencing input: blood. These receptors were collected from a man younger than 45 in good health. Each CDR3 is given with its conserved first and last residue. Fields, in order: D gene, V gene, clone size, J gene, CDR3 protein, CDR3 DNA. D genes are given only for firm matches. Size is omitted from some rows. Given values are once, few, many or a class for expanded clones.

d_call: TRBD1
v_call: TRBV20-1
clone_size: .
j_call: TRBJ1-2
cdr3_aa: CSAPTIQQGEDYGYTF
cdr3_nt: TGCAGTGCCCCGACAATCCAACAGGGGGAGGACTATGGCTACACCTTC

d_call: .
v_call: TRBV6-5
clone_size: few
j_call: TRBJ2-5
cdr3_aa: CASSWYQVGEGDQETQYF
cdr3_nt: TGTGCCAGCAGTTGGTACCAGGTTGGGGAAGGGGACCAAGAGACCCAGTACTTC

d_call: TRBD1
v_call: TRBV20-1
clone_size: .
j_call: TRBJ1-1
cdr3_aa: CSARDGQGGNEAFF
cdr3_nt: TGCAGTGCTAGGGACGGACAGGGTGGAAATGAAGCTTTCTTT

d_call: .
v_call: TRBV7-9
clone_size: .
j_call: TRBJ1-2
cdr3_aa: CASSPSSITAYGYTF
cdr3_nt: TGTGCCAGCAGCCCCTCCTCAATAACAGCGTATGGCTACACCTTC

d_call: .
v_call: TRBV20-1
clone_size: .
j_call: TRBJ2-3
cdr3_aa: CSARSAGSTDTQYF
cdr3_nt: TGCAGTGCTAGGTCGGCGGGGAGCACAGATACGCAGTATTTT

d_call: .
v_call: TRBV7-2
clone_size: .
j_call: TRBJ2-7
cdr3_aa: CASSRQAGITYEQYF
cdr3_nt: TGTGCCAGCAGCCGCCAGGCTGGAATTACCTACGAGCAGTACTTC

d_call: TRBD1
v_call: TRBV3-1
clone_size: few
j_call: TRBJ2-3
cdr3_aa: CASSRIQGDTQYF
cdr3_nt: TGTGCCAGCAGCCGAATACAGGGGGATACGCAGTATTTT

d_call: .
v_call: TRBV29-1
clone_size: .
j_call: TRBJ2-5
cdr3_aa: CSVEARDLRETQYF
cdr3_nt: TGCAGCGTTGAGGCGCGGGACCTTCGGGAGACCCAGTACTTC

d_call: TRBD2
v_call: TRBV6-5
clone_size: .
j_call: TRBJ2-5
cdr3_aa: CASSPTSGGPPGTQYF
cdr3_nt: TGTGCCAGCAGCCCAACTAGCGGGGGGCCTCCAGGGACCCAGTACTTC

d_call: .
v_call: TRBV20-1
clone_size: .
j_call: TRBJ2-2
cdr3_aa: CSAQPRRKTGEGRELFF
cdr3_nt: TGCAGTGCCCAGCCCCGAAGGAAGACAGGGGAGGGCCGGGAGCTGTTTTTT

d_call: .
v_call: TRBV3-1
clone_size: .
j_call: TRBJ2-7
cdr3_aa: CASSQDARVHHEQYF
cdr3_nt: TGTGCCAGCAGCCAAGATGCGAGGGTCCACCACGAGCAGTACTTC

d_call: TRBD1
v_call: TRBV6-5
clone_size: few
j_call: TRBJ1-5
cdr3_aa: CASRRTGGDIQPQHF
cdr3_nt: TGTGCCAGCAGAAGAACAGGGGGAGATATCCAGCCCCAGCATTTT

d_call: TRBD1
v_call: TRBV3-1
clone_size: .
j_call: TRBJ1-2
cdr3_aa: CASSQDGTGVQDGYTF
cdr3_nt: TGTGCCAGCAGCCAAGACGGGACAGGGGTACAGGATGGCTACACCTTC

d_call: .
v_call: TRBV7-9
clone_size: .
j_call: TRBJ2-7
cdr3_aa: CASSLAPVSYEQYF
cdr3_nt: TGTGCCAGCAGCTTAGCTCCGGTTTCCTACGAGCAGTACTTC

d_call: .
v_call: TRBV6-5
clone_size: .
j_call: TRBJ1-2
cdr3_aa: CASSYSRARLNYGYTF
cdr3_nt: TGTGCCAGCAGTTACTCAAGGGCCCGACTAAACTATGGCTACACCTTC

d_call: TRBD1
v_call: TRBV7-2
clone_size: .
j_call: TRBJ1-5
cdr3_aa: CASSLDRAEPQHF
cdr3_nt: TGTGCCAGCAGCTTGGACAGGGCGGAGCCCCAGCATTTT

d_call: TRBD1
v_call: TRBV25-1
clone_size: .
j_call: TRBJ2-5
cdr3_aa: CASSELGQGGGETQYF
cdr3_nt: TGTGCCAGCAGTGAGTTGGGACAGGGGGGAGGAGAGACCCAGTACTTC

d_call: TRBD1
v_call: TRBV7-2
clone_size: .
j_call: TRBJ2-1
cdr3_aa: CASSLETGGSDNEQVF
cdr3_nt: TGTGCCAGCAGCTTAGAGACAGGGGGCTCGGACAATGAGCAGGTCTTC

d_call: .
v_call: TRBV7-2
clone_size: .
j_call: TRBJ2-2
cdr3_aa: CASSFYSETGELFF
cdr3_nt: TGTGCCAGCAGCTTTTACAGCGAAACCGGGGAGCTGTTTTTT

d_call: .
v_call: TRBV18
clone_size: .
j_call: TRBJ2-1
cdr3_aa: CASSPPGTLVNEQFF
cdr3_nt: TGTGCCAGCTCACCACCGGGGACACTGGTGAATGAGCAGTTCTTC

d_call: .
v_call: TRBV20-1
clone_size: .
j_call: TRBJ1-4
cdr3_aa: CSARVRVGEKLFF
cdr3_nt: TGCAGTGCTAGAGTGCGGGTGGGCGAAAAACTGTTTTTT

d_call: .
v_call: TRBV11-2
clone_size: few
j_call: TRBJ2-1
cdr3_aa: CASSSTGYNEQFF
cdr3_nt: TGTGCCAGCAGCTCCACAGGTTACAATGAGCAGTTCTTC

d_call: TRBD1
v_call: TRBV29-1
clone_size: few
j_call: TRBJ2-1
cdr3_aa: CSVTGTGVGNEQFF
cdr3_nt: TGCAGCGTCACCGGGACAGGGGTCGGCAATGAGCAGTTCTTC

d_call: .
v_call: TRBV29-1
clone_size: few
j_call: TRBJ2-1
cdr3_aa: CSVPASAGSYNEQFF
cdr3_nt: TGCAGCGTCCCTGCTAGCGCCGGCTCCTACAATGAGCAGTTCTTC

d_call: TRBD2
v_call: TRBV25-1
clone_size: .
j_call: TRBJ2-5
cdr3_aa: CASSEYGLAGIETPYF
cdr3_nt: TGTGCCAGCAGTGAATATGGTCTAGCGGGGATTGAGACCCCGTACTTC

d_call: .
v_call: TRBV20-1
clone_size: .
j_call: TRBJ2-5
cdr3_aa: CSARDAPRETQYF
cdr3_nt: TGCAGTGCCCGGGACGCCCCAAGGGAGACCCAGTACTTC

d_call: TRBD2
v_call: TRBV6-2/TRBV6-3
clone_size: few
j_call: TRBJ2-3
cdr3_aa: CASSYEKLAGGPVTRVNTQYF
cdr3_nt: TGTGCCAGCAGTTACGAGAAACTAGCGGGAGGGCCAGTAACGAGAGTAAATACGCAGTATTTT

d_call: .
v_call: TRBV2
clone_size: .
j_call: TRBJ1-2
cdr3_aa: CASSSGDNSFYGYTF
cdr3_nt: TGTGCCAGCAGTTCTGGGGACAACTCTTTCTATGGCTACACCTTC

d_call: TRBD1
v_call: TRBV7-2
clone_size: .
j_call: TRBJ1-1
cdr3_aa: CASSARGQGNTEAFF
cdr3_nt: TGTGCCAGCAGCGCCCGAGGACAGGGGAACACTGAAGCTTTCTTT

d_call: TRBD2
v_call: TRBV6-2/TRBV6-3
clone_size: once
j_call: TRBJ2-1
cdr3_aa: CASSYSAGGESWNNEQFF
cdr3_nt: TGTGCCAGCAGTTACTCGGCGGGGGGGGAGAGTTGGAACAATGAGCAGTTCTTC

d_call: .
v_call: TRBV20-1
clone_size: .
j_call: TRBJ2-7
cdr3_aa: CSARSLDSGEQYF
cdr3_nt: TGCAGTGCTAGATCTTTGGACTCTGGCGAGCAGTACTTC

d_call: TRBD2
v_call: TRBV4-3
clone_size: .
j_call: TRBJ2-1
cdr3_aa: CASSKAGYEQFF
cdr3_nt: TGCGCCAGCAGCAAAGCGGGGTATGAGCAGTTCTTC

d_call: TRBD1
v_call: TRBV20-1
clone_size: few
j_call: TRBJ2-4
cdr3_aa: CSASGTGNIQYF
cdr3_nt: TGCAGTGCTAGCGGGACAGGAAACATTCAGTACTTC

d_call: .
v_call: TRBV28
clone_size: .
j_call: TRBJ2-1
cdr3_aa: CASSPRKNVNNEQFF
cdr3_nt: TGTGCCAGCAGTCCGCGGAAGAATGTGAACAATGAGCAGTTCTTC

d_call: .
v_call: TRBV4-2
clone_size: .
j_call: TRBJ1-2
cdr3_aa: CASSAPHLGDYGYTF
cdr3_nt: TGTGCCAGCAGTGCCCCCCACCTTGGGGACTATGGCTACACCTTC

d_call: TRBD1
v_call: TRBV7-9
clone_size: once
j_call: TRBJ1-2
cdr3_aa: CASSLSPQGDGYTF
cdr3_nt: TGTGCCAGCAGCTTATCCCCTCAGGGGGATGGCTACACCTTC

d_call: .
v_call: TRBV10-3
clone_size: .
j_call: TRBJ1-5
cdr3_aa: CATLDGVSNQPQHF
cdr3_nt: TGTGCCACCCTCGATGGGGTTAGCAATCAGCCCCAGCATTTT

d_call: TRBD2
v_call: TRBV13
clone_size: few
j_call: TRBJ2-7
cdr3_aa: CASSLAGTTFYEQYF
cdr3_nt: TGTGCCAGCAGCTTAGCAGGGACTACATTTTACGAGCAGTACTTC

d_call: .
v_call: TRBV5-6
clone_size: .
j_call: TRBJ2-1
cdr3_aa: CASKQNQRSRKFF
cdr3_nt: TGTGCCAGCAAACAAAATCAGCGATCCCGAAAGTTCTTC

d_call: .
v_call: TRBV11-2
clone_size: once
j_call: TRBJ2-5
cdr3_aa: CASGDLLQETQYF
cdr3_nt: TGTGCCAGCGGTGACTTGCTCCAAGAGACCCAGTACTTC

d_call: .
v_call: TRBV5-1
clone_size: .
j_call: TRBJ2-7
cdr3_aa: CASSLWDVGDQRQQYF
cdr3_nt: TGCGCCAGCAGCTTGTGGGATGTGGGGGACCAGCGGCAGCAGTACTTC

d_call: TRBD1
v_call: TRBV13
clone_size: few
j_call: TRBJ1-6
cdr3_aa: CASSSLQGVGSPLHF
cdr3_nt: TGTGCCAGCAGCTCACTACAGGGGGTTGGGTCACCCCTCCACTTT

d_call: .
v_call: TRBV6-1
clone_size: few
j_call: TRBJ2-7
cdr3_aa: CASNRREAGEQYF
cdr3_nt: TGTGCCAGCAATCGCCGGGAAGCAGGCGAGCAGTACTTC

d_call: .
v_call: TRBV13
clone_size: .
j_call: TRBJ2-5
cdr3_aa: CASSLALGHRETQYF
cdr3_nt: TGTGCCAGCAGCTTAGCCCTCGGACACCGAGAGACCCAGTACTTC

d_call: TRBD1
v_call: TRBV5-1
clone_size: .
j_call: TRBJ2-5
cdr3_aa: CASSLVPGTGYGETQYF
cdr3_nt: TGCGCCAGCAGCTTGGTTCCCGGGACAGGGTATGGAGAGACCCAGTACTTC

d_call: .
v_call: TRBV5-1
clone_size: .
j_call: TRBJ2-7
cdr3_aa: CASSLNSGGDLEQYF
cdr3_nt: TGCGCCAGCAGCTTGAATTCGGGTGGTGATCTCGAGCAGTACTTC